The rows below give T cell receptor beta chains drawn from one sample of a study of blood T cell repertoires in COVID-19. Here immunoSEQ multiplex PCR was the method, and the copy in TCRdb shows in-frame clones only, minus some. The sample holds 310,000 or so clones, about nine tenths seen once. The specimen sequenced was peripheral blood. The receptors derive from a woman between 45 and 60 years old who had recovered from COVID-19. The CDR3 runs from the conserved cysteine through the conserved F or W. The order of the fields is CDR3 length, V gene, clone size, J gene, D gene, CDR3 DNA, CDR3 protein. D genes are given only for firm matches. Not every row has a clone size; where given, it reads once, few, many or a size class.

14	TRBV9	.	TRBJ1-2	TRBD1	TGTGCCAGCAGCGTAGCAGGGGGCAACTATGGCTACACCTTC	CASSVAGGNYGYTF
18	TRBV10-3	once	TRBJ2-5	TRBD1	TGTGCCATCACACTAGGAGCGGGGGCGGGACAGGGGGAAGAGACCCAGTACTTC	CAITLGAGAGQGEETQYF
14	TRBV7-2	.	TRBJ1-2	.	TGTGCCAGCAGCACCAGCCGGGACACCTATGGCTACACCTTC	CASSTSRDTYGYTF
12	TRBV30	.	TRBJ2-7	TRBD1	TGTGCCCACGGACAGGGGGCGTACGAGCAGTACTTC	CAHGQGAYEQYF
14	TRBV3-1/TRBV3-2	.	TRBJ1-4	.	TGTGCCAGCAGCCAACGGGGAATAGGGGAAAAACTGTTTTTT	CASSQRGIGEKLFF
14	TRBV6-4	once	TRBJ1-1	TRBD1	TGTGCCAGCAGCCGGGACAGCCGTAACACTGAAGCTTTCTTT	CASSRDSRNTEAFF
15	TRBV5-1	once	TRBJ1-1	TRBD1	TGCGCCAGCGCCGTTATACAGGGGGGTCGGACTGAAGCTTTCTTT	CASAVIQGGRTEAFF
14	TRBV29-1	.	TRBJ2-7	.	TGCAGCGTTGCCGGAGTGGCGGGGAGTGACGAGCAGTACTTC	CSVAGVAGSDEQYF
16	TRBV7-8	once	TRBJ1-3	.	TGTGCCAGCAGCGCCACAGGATTTTCCTCTGGAAACACCATATATTTT	CASSATGFSSGNTIYF
14	TRBV27	.	TRBJ2-7	.	TGTGCCAGCAGCCTAAGCTCGAGCTCCTACGAGCAGTACTTC	CASSLSSSSYEQYF
17	TRBV18	.	TRBJ2-1	TRBD1	TGTGCCAGCTCACCACCTTCCTGGGACAGGGACTACAATGAGCAGTTCTTC	CASSPPSWDRDYNEQFF
16	TRBV5-1	.	TRBJ2-1	.	TGCGCCAGCAGCTTGGTCGCCGGGGAGACCTACAATGAGCAGTTCTTC	CASSLVAGETYNEQFF
11	TRBV18	once	TRBJ1-1	.	TGTGCCAGCTCCGAGGGCACCGAAGCTTTCTTT	CASSEGTEAFF
15	TRBV9	.	TRBJ2-1	TRBD1	TGTGCCAGCAGCTCGCAGGGGGCTTCCTACAATGAGCAGTTCTTC	CASSSQGASYNEQFF
17	TRBV5-1	.	TRBJ1-3	.	TGCGCCAGCAGCTTGGTCGAAGGAGACAGGCGTGGAAACACCATATATTTT	CASSLVEGDRRGNTIYF
16	TRBV11-2	.	TRBJ2-2	TRBD2	TGTGCCAGCAGCTTCCAGCGGGGCCCAAACACCGGGGAGCTGTTTTTT	CASSFQRGPNTGELFF
14	TRBV10-3	.	TRBJ1-5	TRBD1	TGTGCCATCAGTGGACAGGGGGCCAATCAGCCCCAGCATTTT	CAISGQGANQPQHF
14	TRBV19	.	TRBJ1-2	.	TGTGCCAGTAGTATATCCCCTGGCAACTATGGCTACACCTTC	CASSISPGNYGYTF
13	TRBV29-1	.	TRBJ2-5	.	TGCAGCGTTACGACTAGAAGAAAAGAGACCCAGTACTTC	CSVTTRRKETQYF
15	TRBV5-1	.	TRBJ2-1	TRBD2	TGCGCCAGCAGCCTAAACTTAGCGGGAGAGGATGAGCAGTTCTTC	CASSLNLAGEDEQFF
12	TRBV5-1	once	TRBJ1-2	.	TGCGCCAGCAGCTTGGGGGGCGCAGGGTACACCTTC	CASSLGGAGYTF
15	TRBV7-2	.	TRBJ2-5	TRBD1	TGTGCCAGCAGCCTTAGACAGGGGGTGAGGGAGACCCAGTACTTC	CASSLRQGVRETQYF
13	TRBV6-5	.	TRBJ2-7	.	TGTGCCAAACAGGGCCCGTCCTCCTACGAGCAGTACTTC	CAKQGPSSYEQYF
16	TRBV5-4	.	TRBJ1-4	.	TGTGCCAGCGGACTGGCCGGGAGCCCAACTAATGAAAAACTGTTTTTT	CASGLAGSPTNEKLFF
13	TRBV6-5	once	TRBJ2-3	.	TGTGCCAGCCTGGGGCCGGGCACAGATACGCAGTATTTT	CASLGPGTDTQYF
14	TRBV4-2	once	TRBJ1-2	.	TGTGCCAGCAGCCCCCTAACCGACAGTTATGGCTACACCTTC	CASSPLTDSYGYTF
13	TRBV5-6	.	TRBJ1-2	TRBD1	TGTGCCAGCAGCTTGCTACAGGGGTATGGCTACACCTTC	CASSLLQGYGYTF
14	TRBV12-5	once	TRBJ2-3	.	TGTGCTAGTGGCTCGGGACTGAGCACAGATACGCAGTATTTT	CASGSGLSTDTQYF
15	TRBV5-4	.	TRBJ2-1	TRBD2	TGTGCCAGCAGCGGAAGACTAGCATCGTACAATGAGCAGTTCTTC	CASSGRLASYNEQFF
12	TRBV6-2/TRBV6-3	.	TRBJ1-2	.	TGTGCCAGCAGTTACAGAGGCTATGGCTACACCTTC	CASSYRGYGYTF
18	TRBV5-1	.	TRBJ1-2	TRBD1	TGCGCCAGCAGCCCGGGGACAGGGTCGGGGATAGCTAACTATGGCTACACCTTC	CASSPGTGSGIANYGYTF
14	TRBV5-1	.	TRBJ1-4	TRBD1	TGCGCCAGCAGCTATGACAGGGGGAATGAAAAACTGTTTTTT	CASSYDRGNEKLFF
13	TRBV19	.	TRBJ1-1	TRBD1	TGTGCCACTAAGACAGGGGGTTTCACTGAAGCTTTCTTT	CATKTGGFTEAFF
16	TRBV9	.	TRBJ2-3	TRBD2	TGTGCCAGCAGCGTAGGTGCGGGGGGGGCCCCGAGGACGCAGTATTTT	CASSVGAGGAPRTQYF
13	TRBV9	.	TRBJ2-2	.	TGTGCCAGCAGTCCAGGGAATACCGGGGAGCTGTTTTTT	CASSPGNTGELFF
17	TRBV15	.	TRBJ1-2	TRBD1	TGTGCCACCAGCAGACCCCGACAGGGCCTAGCTAACTATGGCTACACCTTC	CATSRPRQGLANYGYTF
14	TRBV7-2	.	TRBJ2-2	.	TGTGCCAGCAGCTTACAACTAGTTCGAGGGGAGCTGTTTTTT	CASSLQLVRGELFF
12	TRBV9	.	TRBJ2-2	.	TGTGCCAGCAGCGTTAATACCGGGGAGCTGTTTTTT	CASSVNTGELFF
14	TRBV29-1	.	TRBJ2-3	TRBD2	TGCAGCGTCATATCAGGGCGGGAGGTGCGTACGCAGTATTTT	CSVISGREVRTQYF
15	TRBV7-2	.	TRBJ1-6	.	TGTGCCAGCAGCCCATTGGGGGGTAGTAATTCACCCCTCCACTTT	CASSPLGGSNSPLHF
19	TRBV3-1/TRBV3-2	.	TRBJ2-2	TRBD2	TGTGCCAGCAGCCAAGATCGGGCTAGCGGGGGTGCGGCCACCGGGGAGCTGTTTTTT	CASSQDRASGGAATGELFF
15	TRBV9	.	TRBJ1-6	.	TGTGCCAGCAGCGTAGAAAGGGACTTTAATTCACCCCTCCACTTT	CASSVERDFNSPLHF
14	TRBV7-9	.	TRBJ2-7	.	TGTGCCAGCAGCTCCCTGGACACGACCTACGAGCAGTACTTC	CASSSLDTTYEQYF
14	TRBV7-9	.	TRBJ1-4	TRBD1	TGTGCCAGCAGCCCGGGACAGAATAATGAAAAACTGTTTTTT	CASSPGQNNEKLFF